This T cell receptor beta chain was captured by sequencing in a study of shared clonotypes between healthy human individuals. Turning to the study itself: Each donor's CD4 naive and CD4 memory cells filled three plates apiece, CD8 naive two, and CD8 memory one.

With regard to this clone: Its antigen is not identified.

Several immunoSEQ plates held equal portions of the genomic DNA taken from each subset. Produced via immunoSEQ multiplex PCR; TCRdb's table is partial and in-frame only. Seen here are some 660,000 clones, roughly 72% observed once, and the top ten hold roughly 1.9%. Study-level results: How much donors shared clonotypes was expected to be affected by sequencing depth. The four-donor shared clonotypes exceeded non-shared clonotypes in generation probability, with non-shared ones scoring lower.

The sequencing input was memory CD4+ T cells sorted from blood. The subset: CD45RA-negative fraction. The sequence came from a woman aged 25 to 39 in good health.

For the CDR3, the DNA is TGTGCCAGCAGGGACGGGAACGAGCAGTACTTC. This gives the protein CASRDGNEQYF. The V call is TRBV6-6, the J call TRBJ2-5, with a possible D match to TRBD2 (5 bases). The better agreement between TRBJ2-7 and the DNA end casts doubt on the J call. The length of the CDR3 is 11 residues. Per the germline V gene, CDR1 is MNHNY and CDR2 is SVGAGI (reference sequence).